This T cell receptor beta chain is from a study of glioma-infiltrating T cells. TCR alpha and beta CDR3 regions were amplified from RNA using iRepertoire nested multiplex PCR. TCRdb ran MiXCR on the multiplex PCR reads and lists one entry per CDR3 protein. The sample holds around 10,000 distinct CDR3 sequences, approximately 57% seen once. This CDR3 spans 13 amino acids. CDR1 is LNHDA, CDR2 SQIVND, per germline (reference sequence). The V gene lost 7 bases and the J gene lost 4 bases, with 13 bases spanning the gap. The chain is built from TRBV19 and TRBJ2-5, with D possibly TRBD2 on 5 matching bases. Sample: glioma tissue, nonneoplastic brain tissue, or PBMCs (not recorded which). The source is a human donor with low-grade glioma or glioblastoma, undergoing nonglioma brain surgery, or in good health (not recorded which). CDR3 in DNA: TGTGCCAGTATGCACGGGGTAGGAGAGACCCAGTACTTC. Protein: CASMHGVGETQYF.